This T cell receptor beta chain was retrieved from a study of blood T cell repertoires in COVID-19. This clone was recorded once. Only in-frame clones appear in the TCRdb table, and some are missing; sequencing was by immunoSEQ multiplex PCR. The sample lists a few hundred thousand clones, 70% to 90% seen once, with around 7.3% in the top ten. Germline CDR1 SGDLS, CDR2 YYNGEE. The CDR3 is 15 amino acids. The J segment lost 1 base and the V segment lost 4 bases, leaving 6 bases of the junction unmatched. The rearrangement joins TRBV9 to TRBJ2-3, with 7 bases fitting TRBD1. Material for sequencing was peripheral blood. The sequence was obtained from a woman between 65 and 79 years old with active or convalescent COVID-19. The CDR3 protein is CASSLEGAGTDTQYF. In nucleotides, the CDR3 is TGTGCCAGCAGCCTCGAGGGGGCAGGCACAGATACGCAGTATTTT.